This TCR beta chain was found in a study of T cell clones after liver transplantation. Study context: Liver transplant recipients had immunosuppression withdrawal attempted within 2 years. TCRbeta sequencing after a pre-transplant mixed lymphocyte reaction identified graft-donor-reactive clones, later tracked in post-transplant blood. Blood was drawn pre-transplant, before withdrawal, and after full or failed withdrawal.

The CDR3 runs 14 residues. Germline lookup yields CDR1 SNHLY and CDR2 FYNNEI. The V gene lost 3 bases and the J gene lost 6 bases, with 15 bases spanning the gap. Libraries were prepared by immunoSEQ multiplex PCR; TCRdb keeps only in-frame clonotypes and omits some of them. The repertoire holds 50,000 to 60,000 clones, about two thirds seen once, with about 2.8% in the top ten. The rearrangement links TRBV2 to TRBJ2-7, with D perhaps matching TRBD2 (7 bases). The sequence was obtained from a human patient who received a liver transplant. These T cells may partly come from the graft donor. The specimen was CD4+ T cells from blood, collected at the roughly 16-month timepoint. CDR3 sequence (DNA): TGTGCCAGCAGTGAGGGGGGGGGCGCGGGCGAGCAGTACTTC. Its protein is CASSEGGGAGEQYF.